Shown below are 27 T cell receptor beta chains from a single sample sequenced in a study of naive and memory T cell subsets. The library had UMIs added by 3' ligation of an oligonucleotide to TCR cDNA. Four PCR rounds used nested alpha and beta constant region primers plus the SP2 primer. Via MiXCR, TCRdb re-called the 5' RACE reads, giving one row per CDR3 protein. The sample lists 60,000 or so distinct CDR3 sequences, approximately 7.2% occurring once. These receptors originate from a male donor in good health.

This clonotype appeared a few times. The chain is built from TRBV5-1 and TRBJ2-7, with 8 bases lining up with TRBD1. The J segment lost 3 bases and the V segment lost 3 bases, leaving 5 bases of the junction unmatched. The CDR3 runs 14 residues. In germline, CDR1 is SGHRS, CDR2 YFSETQ. CDR3 nucleotides: TGCGCCAGCAGCTCGGGACAGGTAAACTACGAGCAGTACTTC. Translation: CASSSGQVNYEQYF.

This clonotype was picked up a small number of times. The genes are TRBV3-1 and TRBJ2-2; 7 bases agree with TRBD1. Germline V gene lookup returns CDR1 LGHDT and CDR2 YNNKEL (reference sequence). The V gene end was trimmed by 1 base and the J gene end by 2 bases; junction bases not matched to a gene: 7. CDR3 length: 17 amino acids. The CDR3 loop is CASSQVPQGINTGELFF. The CDR3 nucleotides are TGTGCCAGCAGCCAAGTTCCACAGGGGATAAACACCGGGGAGCTGTTTTTT.

This clonotype was counted between two and nine times. The rearrangement joins TRBV19 to TRBJ2-1; the match to TRBD2 covers 9 bases. The V gene end was trimmed by 3 bases and the J gene end by 8 bases; junction bases not matched to a gene: 5. CDR3 size: 14 residues. Germline values: CDR1 LNHDA, CDR2 SQIVND (reference sequence). The CDR3 region has the DNA TGTGCCAGTAGTATTGCGGGGGGGCTCGATGAGCAGTTCTTC. Its protein product is CASSIAGGLDEQFF.

There are many counts of this clonotype. The chain uses TRBV2 and TRBJ2-1; TRBD1 aligns across 8 bases. Germline CDR1 SNHLY, CDR2 FYNNEI. Trimming took 6 bases from V and 7 from J; bases not matched to a gene: 11. The CDR3 spans 15 residues. CDR3 amino acids: CASRKTGDRGNEQFF. CDR3 DNA sequence: TGTGCCAGCAGGAAAACCGGCGACAGGGGTAATGAGCAGTTCTTC.

This clonotype was seen many times. The V gene is TRBV5-8, the J gene TRBJ1-5; D gene unclear. The length of the CDR3 is 14 residues. The V end lost 6 bases, the J end lost 1 base, and 11 bases lay between the germline ends. Germline lookup yields CDR1 SGHTS and CDR2 YDEGEE. Written as DNA, the CDR3 is TGTGCCAGCAAGGTCGGCGCGAGCAATCAGCCCCAGCATTTT. Its translation is CASKVGASNQPQHF.

Many counts were recorded for this clonotype. This chain uses TRBV29-1 with TRBJ1-1, with TRBD1 as a possible D gene (5 bases). Germline CDR1 is SQVTM and CDR2 is ANQGSEA. The CDR3 spans 13 residues. V dropped 4 bases and J dropped 4 bases, with 13 bases sitting between them. The CDR3 protein is CSVGRGEGTEAFF. The CDR3 region has the DNA TGCAGCGTTGGTAGAGGGGAAGGCACTGAAGCTTTCTTT.

This clonotype was seen more than once but under ten times. This chain connects TRBV2 to TRBJ1-5; tentatively, D is TRBD1 (6 bases). Germline loops: CDR1 SNHLY, CDR2 FYNNEI. CDR3 size: 14 residues. Between the trimmed V and J ends, which lost 6 bases and 5 bases, there was a span of 14 bases. CDR3 bases: TGTGCCAGCAGGGAAACAGGGCCCGATCAGCCCCAGCATTTT. It translates to CASRETGPDQPQHF.

This clonotype was observed at least ten times. CDR3 sequence (DNA): TGCAGTGCTAGAGGTGGGGGACAGGAATCCTACAATGAGCAGTTCTTC. Its protein is CSARGGGQESYNEQFF. J is TRBJ2-1 and V is TRBV20-1, with TRBD1 matching 8 bases. Germline values: CDR1 DFQATT, CDR2 SNEGSKA (reference sequence). This CDR3 region has 16 residues. Losses at the gene ends were 1 base for V and 1 base for J; bases not matched to a gene: 6.

Ten or more counts support this clonotype. CDR3 DNA sequence: TGTGCCAGCAGTTTAGCGAGTAGGAACACCGGGGAGCTGTTTTTT. Translating it yields CASSLASRNTGELFF. The gene calls are TRBV12-3 or TRBV12-4 and TRBJ2-2; D is uncertain. The CDR3 totals 15 residues. V dropped 0 bases and J dropped 1 base, with 6 bases sitting between them.

A few counts support this clonotype. The chain employs TRBV29-1 and TRBJ2-3; possibly TRBD1 for D (5 bases). The CDR3 is 13 residues long. Germline CDR1 and CDR2: SQVTM and ANQGSEA. The V gene lost 5 bases and the J gene lost 2 bases, with 11 bases spanning the gap. CDR3 loop: CSVRVGATDTQYF. The CDR3 DNA follows: TGCAGCGTTCGGGTTGGGGCCACAGATACGCAGTATTTT.

There are many counts of this clonotype. The junction does not match germline at one end; this may be a read error. The chain links TRBV6-5 to TRBJ2-7, with TRBD1 as a possible D gene (5 bases). CDR1 is MNHEY and CDR2 is SVGAGI in the germline V gene. This CDR3 has 11 residues. As DNA, the CDR3 is TGTGCCAGCATTGGCCGTGGGGCAGCCGTCTTC. Protein sequence: CASIGRGAAVF.

At least ten counts were recorded for this clonotype. The chain has TRBV11-3 and TRBJ2-1, with D maybe TRBD2 (6 bases). V dropped 0 bases and J dropped 2 bases, with 8 bases sitting between them. CDR3 length: 15 residues. CDR1 SGHNT and CDR2 YENEEA come from the germline V gene. DNA of the CDR3: TGTGCCAGCAGCTTAGATTGGGGGGCCTACAATGAGCAGTTCTTC. This codes for CASSLDWGAYNEQFF.

The chain carries TRBV6-5 and TRBJ2-7, with TRBD1 matching over 8 bases. Trimming removed 4 bases from V and 5 bases from J; junction bases left unmatched: 10. The CDR3 is 15 residues long. Per germline, CDR1 MNHEY and CDR2 SVGAGI. The chain's CDR3 is CASSLTGAWKNEQYF. The CDR3 DNA sequence: TGTGCCAGCAGTTTGACAGGGGCTTGGAAGAACGAGCAGTACTTC.

V usage is TRBV10-3 and J usage is TRBJ2-6; D might be TRBD1 (5 bases). V lost 3 bases, J lost 4 bases, and 10 bases lay in between. This CDR3 comprises 15 residues. Per germline, CDR1 ENHRY and CDR2 SYGVKD. This chain's CDR3 is CAISEGVTGANVLTF. In nucleotides, the CDR3 is TGTGCCATCAGTGAAGGGGTAACCGGGGCCAACGTCCTGACTTTC.

The J gene is TRBJ2-2, the V gene TRBV14; 9 nucleotides match TRBD2. The J segment lost 2 bases and the V segment lost 4 bases, leaving 2 bases of the junction unmatched. CDR1 and CDR2 (germline): SGHDN, FVKESK. CDR3 length: 15 amino acids. CDR3 nucleotide sequence: TGTGCCAGCAGCCTGACTAGCGGAAACACCGGGGAGCTGTTTTTT. The encoded protein is CASSLTSGNTGELFF.

This clonotype was picked up a small number of times. The chain joins TRBV5-1 to TRBJ1-2; D not certain. Germline V gene data show CDR1 as SGHRS and CDR2 as YFSETQ. V was pared by 0 bases and J by 5 bases, with 11 bases between. This CDR3 region has 14 residues. The CDR3, as DNA: TGCGCCAGCAGCTTGGCCGAAAAATTGTATGGCTACACCTTC. Translating gives CASSLAEKLYGYTF.

This clonotype was detected ten times or more. This sequence joins TRBV7-9 and TRBJ2-3; D possibly corresponds to TRBD2 (6 bases). Germline lookup yields CDR1 SEHNR and CDR2 FQNEAQ (reference sequence). V was pared by 4 bases and J by 0 bases, with 14 bases between. CDR3 length: 16 amino acids. This CDR3 is CASSSRMGTSTDTQYF. The CDR3, as DNA: TGTGCCAGCAGCTCCAGGATGGGGACTAGCACAGATACGCAGTATTTT.

The chain uses TRBV18 and TRBJ2-7; a possible D gene is TRBD2 (6 bases). Looked up from germline, CDR1 is KGHSH and CDR2 is LQKENI. V was cut by 4 bases and J by 3 bases, with 13 bases left in between. The CDR3 extends over 14 amino acids. The CDR3 nucleotides are TGTGCCAGCTCACTGGAGGGCCGTGGCTACGAGCAGTACTTC. This encodes CASSLEGRGYEQYF.

This clonotype was recorded a few times. This chain connects TRBV11-2 to TRBJ1-2, with D hard to call. The CDR3 sequence is 17 residues long. The germline V and J ends were trimmed by 1 base and 0 bases, with 15 bases remaining between them. CDR1 and CDR2 from the germline V gene are SGHAT and FQNNGV. Here the CDR3 reads CASSLGPGEKANYGYTF. The DNA for the CDR3 is TGTGCCAGCAGCTTAGGGCCCGGGGAAAAAGCTAACTATGGCTACACCTTC.

This clonotype was detected ten times or more. This chain links TRBV18 with TRBJ2-1; 7 nucleotides match TRBD2. From germline, CDR1 is KGHSH and CDR2 LQKENI. V shed 2 bases and J 5 bases; nucleotides not matched to a gene: 21. The CDR3 length is 20 residues. Here the CDR3 DNA reads TGTGCCAGCTCACCAACGAGGGGCCGGAACTCGGGGGGTGAAAACAATGAGCAGTTCTTC. As protein: CASSPTRGRNSGGENNEQFF.

This rearrangement joins TRBV5-1 to TRBJ2-1; 9 bases map to TRBD1. CDR3 length: 17 amino acids. Trimming removed 1 base from V and 2 bases from J; junction bases left unmatched: 7. Germline CDR1 and CDR2: SGHRS and YFSETQ. CDR3 nucleotides: TGCGCCAGCAGCTTGACTTCCGGGACAGGGCCCTACAATGAGCAGTTCTTC. Translated, it gives CASSLTSGTGPYNEQFF.

This clonotype was recorded many times. The rearrangement uses TRBV6-6 and TRBJ2-5; D gene ambiguous. The V gene lost 2 bases and the J gene lost 0 bases, with 4 bases spanning the gap. Per the germline V gene, CDR1 is MNHNY and CDR2 is SVGAGI (reference sequence). This CDR3 is 13 amino acids long. The CDR3 coding sequence is TGTGCCAGCAGTTACGTAAACCAAGAGACCCAGTACTTC. Its protein product is CASSYVNQETQYF.

This clonotype showed up just a few times. The rearrangement uses TRBV19 and TRBJ1-5, with 10 bases fitting TRBD1. The CDR3 is 15 amino acids. V dropped 7 bases and J dropped 7; count of bases not matched to a gene: 10. Germline V gives CDR1 LNHDA, CDR2 SQIVND (reference sequence). This chain's CDR3 is CASTPGQGFGQPQHF. DNA of the CDR3: TGTGCCAGTACCCCGGGACAGGGGTTCGGACAGCCCCAGCATTTT.

This clonotype was detected ten times or more. The J gene is TRBJ2-1, the V gene TRBV14, with D possibly TRBD2 on 6 matching bases. Looked up from germline, CDR1 is SGHDN and CDR2 is FVKESK. The CDR3 sequence is 13 residues long. V shed 0 bases and J shed 10 bases, with 10 bases lying between them. DNA of the CDR3: TGTGCCAGCAGCCAAGAGTGGCGGGGAGAGCAGTTCTTC. It encodes CASSQEWRGEQFF.

The chain has TRBV12-3 or TRBV12-4 and TRBJ1-6, with unresolved D. V was clipped by 6 bases and J by 10 bases, with 10 bases between them. This CDR3 region has 12 residues. The CDR3 region has the DNA TGTGCCAGCAGACAAGGCATCTCACCCCTCCACTTT. This codes for CASRQGISPLHF.

In this sample, this clonotype turned up a few times. The gene calls are TRBV7-9 and TRBJ2-3; unclear D gene. The CDR3 length is 13 residues. The V gene's germline CDR1 is SEHNR and CDR2 FQNEAQ (reference sequence). Trimming took 7 bases from V and 2 from J, leaving 10 bases between them. The CDR3 DNA reads TGTGCCAGCATTTCGGATTTCACAGATACGCAGTATTTT. Translating it yields CASISDFTDTQYF.

This clonotype was recorded only once. A much larger clonotype is one base distant, so this may be a read error. This sequence joins TRBV11-2 and TRBJ2-7; the match to TRBD1 covers 12 bases. V shed 3 bases, J shed 6 bases, and the junction held 15 bases outside the gene matches. CDR3 length equals 18 residues. CDR1 SGHAT and CDR2 FQNNGV come from the germline V gene. In DNA form, the CDR3 reads TGTGCCAGCAGCTTTCTCCCCCCGGGACAGGGGGCGCGTCGCGAGCAGTACTTC. Protein sequence: CASSFLPPGQGARREQYF.